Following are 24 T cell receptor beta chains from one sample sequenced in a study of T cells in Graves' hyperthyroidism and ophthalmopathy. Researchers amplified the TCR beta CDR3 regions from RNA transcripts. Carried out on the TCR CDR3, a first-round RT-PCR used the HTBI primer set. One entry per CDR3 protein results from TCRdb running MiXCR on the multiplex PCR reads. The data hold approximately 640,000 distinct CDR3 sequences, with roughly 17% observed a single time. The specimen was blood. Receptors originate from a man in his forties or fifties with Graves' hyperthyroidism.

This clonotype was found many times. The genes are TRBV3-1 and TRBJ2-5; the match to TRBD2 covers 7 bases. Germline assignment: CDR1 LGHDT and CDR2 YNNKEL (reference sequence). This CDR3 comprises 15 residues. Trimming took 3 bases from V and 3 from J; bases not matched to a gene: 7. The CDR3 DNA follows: TGTGCCAGCAGCCATCCCCGGGACTACAAAGAGACCCAGTACTTC. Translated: CASSHPRDYKETQYF.

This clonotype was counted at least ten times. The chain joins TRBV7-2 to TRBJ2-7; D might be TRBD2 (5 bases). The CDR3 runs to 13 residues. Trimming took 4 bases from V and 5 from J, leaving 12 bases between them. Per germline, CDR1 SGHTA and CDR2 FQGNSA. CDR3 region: CASSSIRTDEQYF. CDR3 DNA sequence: TGTGCCAGCAGCTCAATCCGGACTGACGAGCAGTACTTC. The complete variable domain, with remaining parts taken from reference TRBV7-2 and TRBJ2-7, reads GAGVSQSPSNKVTEKGKDVELRCDPISGHTALYWYRQSLGQGLEFLIYFQGNSAPDKSGLPSDRFSAERTGGSVSTLTIQRTQQEDSAVYLCASSSIRTDEQYFGPGTRLTVT.

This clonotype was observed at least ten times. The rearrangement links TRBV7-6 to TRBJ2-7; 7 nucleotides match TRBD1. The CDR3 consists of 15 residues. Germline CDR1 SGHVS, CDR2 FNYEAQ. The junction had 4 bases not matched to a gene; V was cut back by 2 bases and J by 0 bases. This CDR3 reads CASSLSGDSSYEQYF. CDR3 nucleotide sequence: TGTGCCAGCAGCTTATCCGGGGACAGCTCCTACGAGCAGTACTTC.

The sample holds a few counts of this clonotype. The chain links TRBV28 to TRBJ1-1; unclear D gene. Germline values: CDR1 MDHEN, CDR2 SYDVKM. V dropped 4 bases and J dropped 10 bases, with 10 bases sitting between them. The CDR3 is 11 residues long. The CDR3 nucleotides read TGTGCCAGCAGTTCAGGACCTAGAGCTTTCTTT. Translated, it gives CASSSGPRAFF.

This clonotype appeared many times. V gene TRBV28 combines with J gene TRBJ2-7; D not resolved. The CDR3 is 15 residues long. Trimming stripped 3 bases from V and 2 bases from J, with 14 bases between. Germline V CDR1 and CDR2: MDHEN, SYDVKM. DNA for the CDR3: TGTGCCAGCAGTTTGCAGTTAAACAATGCCTACGAGCAGTACTTC. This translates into CASSLQLNNAYEQYF.

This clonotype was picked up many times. DNA of the CDR3: TGTGCCAGCAGACCCGACAGGGAATTTAGGGAGACCCAGTACTTC. This codes for CASRPDREFRETQYF. The chain employs TRBV2 and TRBJ2-5; 7 nucleotides align to TRBD1. The CDR3 extends over 15 amino acids. Unmatched junction bases numbered 12, after V lost 6 bases and J lost 5 bases. Germline V gene data show CDR1 as SNHLY and CDR2 as FYNNEI.

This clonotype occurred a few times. The DNA of the CDR3 is TGTGCCAGCAGCTTGTGGGCCGGACAACAAGAGACCCAGTACTTC. Protein product: CASSLWAGQQETQYF. V and J are TRBV5-4 and TRBJ2-5; D might be TRBD1 (5 bases). The CDR3 is made up of 15 amino acids. The V gene's germline CDR1 is SGHNT and CDR2 YYREEE (reference sequence). Trimming stripped 1 base from V and 2 bases from J, with 12 bases between.

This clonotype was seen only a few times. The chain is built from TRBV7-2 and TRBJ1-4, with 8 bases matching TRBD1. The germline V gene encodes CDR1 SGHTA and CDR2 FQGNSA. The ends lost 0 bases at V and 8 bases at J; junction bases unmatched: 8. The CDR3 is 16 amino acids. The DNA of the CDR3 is TGTGCCAGCAGCTTAGCGTGGACAGGGCAGATCGAAAAACTGTTTTTT. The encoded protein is CASSLAWTGQIEKLFF.

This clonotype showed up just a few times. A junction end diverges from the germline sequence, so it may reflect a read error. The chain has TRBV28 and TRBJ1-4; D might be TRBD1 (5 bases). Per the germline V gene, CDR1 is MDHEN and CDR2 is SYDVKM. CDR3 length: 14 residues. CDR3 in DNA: TGTGCCAGCAGTAACGGGGGGTATAATGAAACACTGTTTTTT. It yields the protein CASSNGGYNETLFF. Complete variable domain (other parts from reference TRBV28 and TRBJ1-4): DVKVTQSSRYLVKRTGEKVFLECVQDMDHENMFWYRQDPGLGLRLIYFSYDVKMKEKGDIPEGYSVSREKKERFSLILESASTNQTSMYLCASSNGGYNETLFFGSGTQLSVL.

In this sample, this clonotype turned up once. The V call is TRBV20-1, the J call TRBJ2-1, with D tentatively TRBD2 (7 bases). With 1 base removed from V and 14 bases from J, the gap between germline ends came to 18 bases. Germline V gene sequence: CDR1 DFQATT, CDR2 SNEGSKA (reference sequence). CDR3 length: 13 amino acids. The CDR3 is CSARGEGRRGEFF. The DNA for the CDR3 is TGCAGTGCTAGAGGGGAGGGTCGGAGGGGGGAGTTCTTC.

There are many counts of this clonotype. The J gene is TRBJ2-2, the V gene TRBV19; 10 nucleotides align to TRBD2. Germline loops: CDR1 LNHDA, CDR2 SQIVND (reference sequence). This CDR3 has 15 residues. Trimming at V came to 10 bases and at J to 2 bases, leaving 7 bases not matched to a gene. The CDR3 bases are TGTGCCACTACCCGGACTAGCGGAAACACCGGGGAGCTGTTTTTT. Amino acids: CATTRTSGNTGELFF.

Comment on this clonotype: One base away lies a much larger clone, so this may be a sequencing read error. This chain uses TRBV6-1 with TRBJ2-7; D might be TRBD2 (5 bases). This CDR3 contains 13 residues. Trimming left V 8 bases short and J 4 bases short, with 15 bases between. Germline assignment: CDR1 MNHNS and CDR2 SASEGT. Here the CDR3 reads CASSGVREYEQYF. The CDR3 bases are TGTGCCAGCTCCGGGGTGAGGGAATACGAGCAGTACTTC.

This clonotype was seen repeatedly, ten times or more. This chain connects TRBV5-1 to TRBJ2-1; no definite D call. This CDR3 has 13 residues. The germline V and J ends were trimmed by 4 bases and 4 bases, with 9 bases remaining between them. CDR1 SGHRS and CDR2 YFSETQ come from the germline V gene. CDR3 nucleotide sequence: TGCGCCAGCAGCCAGGAAAAATACAATGAGCAGTTCTTC. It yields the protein CASSQEKYNEQFF.

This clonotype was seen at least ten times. CDR3 coding DNA: TGTGCCACCAGTGCCGGGACTAGCGGGGACTACGAGCAGTACTTC. It is translated as CATSAGTSGDYEQYF. The chain employs TRBV24-1 and TRBJ2-7, with TRBD2 matching over 13 bases. Germline V gives CDR1 KGHDR, CDR2 SFDVKD. This CDR3 spans 15 amino acids. Trimming removed 5 bases from V and 3 bases from J; junction bases left unmatched: 3.

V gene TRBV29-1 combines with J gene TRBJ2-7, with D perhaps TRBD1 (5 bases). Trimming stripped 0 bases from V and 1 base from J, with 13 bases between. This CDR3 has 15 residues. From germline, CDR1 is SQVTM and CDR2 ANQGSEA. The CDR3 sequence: CSVEDRATDSYEQYF. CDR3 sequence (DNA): TGCAGCGTTGAAGACAGGGCCACAGATTCCTACGAGCAGTACTTC.

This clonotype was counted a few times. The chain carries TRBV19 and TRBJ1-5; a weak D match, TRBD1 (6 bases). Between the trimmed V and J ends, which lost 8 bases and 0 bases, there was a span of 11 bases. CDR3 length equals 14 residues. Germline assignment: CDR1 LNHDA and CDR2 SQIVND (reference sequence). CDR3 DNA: TGTGCCAGTGTCGGGACAACTAGCAATCAGCCCCAGCATTTT. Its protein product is CASVGTTSNQPQHF.

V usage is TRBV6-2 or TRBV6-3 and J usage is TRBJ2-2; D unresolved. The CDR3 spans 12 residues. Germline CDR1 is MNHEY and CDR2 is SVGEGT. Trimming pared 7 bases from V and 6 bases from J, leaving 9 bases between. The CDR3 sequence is CASTPWAGELFF. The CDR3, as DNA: TGTGCCAGCACCCCCTGGGCCGGGGAGCTGTTTTTT.

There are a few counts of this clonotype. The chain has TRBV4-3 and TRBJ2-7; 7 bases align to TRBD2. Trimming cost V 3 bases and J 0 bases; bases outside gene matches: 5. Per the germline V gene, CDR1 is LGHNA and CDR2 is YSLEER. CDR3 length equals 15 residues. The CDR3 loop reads CASSQGTTNSYEQYF. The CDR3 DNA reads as TGCGCCAGCAGCCAGGGGACTACCAACTCCTACGAGCAGTACTTC.

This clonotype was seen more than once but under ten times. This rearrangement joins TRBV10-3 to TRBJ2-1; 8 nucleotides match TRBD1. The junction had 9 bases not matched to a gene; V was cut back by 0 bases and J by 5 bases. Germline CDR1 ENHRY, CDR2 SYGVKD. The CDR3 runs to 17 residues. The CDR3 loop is CAISESAGRGHNNEQFF. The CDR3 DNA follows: TGTGCCATCAGTGAGTCGGCGGGCAGGGGGCACAACAATGAGCAGTTCTTC.

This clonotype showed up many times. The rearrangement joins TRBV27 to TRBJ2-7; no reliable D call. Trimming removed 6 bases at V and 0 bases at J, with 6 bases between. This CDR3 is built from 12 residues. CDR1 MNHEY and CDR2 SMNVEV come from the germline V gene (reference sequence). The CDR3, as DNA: TGTGCCAGCAGCTCAAACTCCTACGAGCAGTACTTC. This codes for CASSSNSYEQYF.

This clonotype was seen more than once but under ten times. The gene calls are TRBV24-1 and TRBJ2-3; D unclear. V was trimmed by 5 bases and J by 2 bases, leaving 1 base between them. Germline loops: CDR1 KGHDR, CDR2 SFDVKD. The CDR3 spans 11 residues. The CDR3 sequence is CATSATDTQYF. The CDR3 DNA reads TGTGCCACCAGTGCCACAGATACGCAGTATTTT.

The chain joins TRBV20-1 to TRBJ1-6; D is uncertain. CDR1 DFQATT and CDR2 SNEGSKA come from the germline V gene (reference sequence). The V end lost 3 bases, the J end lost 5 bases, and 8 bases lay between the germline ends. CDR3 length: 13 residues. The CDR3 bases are TGCAGTGCTAGTGTCGGCAATAATTCACCCCTCCACTTT. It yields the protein CSASVGNNSPLHF.

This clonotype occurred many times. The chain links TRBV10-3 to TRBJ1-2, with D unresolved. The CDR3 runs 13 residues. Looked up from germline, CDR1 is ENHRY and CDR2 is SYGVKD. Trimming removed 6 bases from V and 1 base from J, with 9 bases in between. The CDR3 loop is CAIRRALNYGYTF. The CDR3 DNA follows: TGTGCCATCAGGAGGGCACTTAACTATGGCTACACCTTC.

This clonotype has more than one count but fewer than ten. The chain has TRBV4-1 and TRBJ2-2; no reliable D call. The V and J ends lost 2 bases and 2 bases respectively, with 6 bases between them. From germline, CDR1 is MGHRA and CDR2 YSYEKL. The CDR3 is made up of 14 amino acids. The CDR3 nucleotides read TGCGCCAGCAGCCAAACTGTTAACACCGGGGAGCTGTTTTTT. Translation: CASSQTVNTGELFF.